This section outlines one T cell receptor (beta chain) sequence together with its context. The antigen is not known. Trimming removed 0 bases from V and 7 bases from J, with 10 bases in between. The germline V gene has CDR1 LNHNV and CDR2 YYDKDF (reference sequence). The CDR3 is made up of 15 amino acids. The data derive from a study of identical twins. Study results and caveats: Model-predicted out-of-frame TCR alpha sharing fell below observed values in monozygotic twins. Researchers reported excess low generation probability among twin-shared out-of-frame alpha sequences.

TCRdb recomputed calls from the 5' RACE reads with MiXCR, one row per CDR3 protein. This table holds 350,000 to 450,000 distinct CDR3 sequences, around 20% found once. This sequence originates from a man aged 50 to 59 in good health. This chain uses TRBV15 with TRBJ1-6; tentatively, D is TRBD1 (6 bases). Sequencing input: naive T cells sorted from blood. CDR3 sequence (DNA): TGTGCCACCAGCAGAGACGGGGGGCAGAATTCACCCCTCCACTTT. This translates into CATSRDGGQNSPLHF.